The following is a TCR beta chain sequence with its context. Its matching antigen is unknown. This entry is derived from a study of T cell responses to AZD1222 COVID-19 vaccine. Turning to the study itself: Second doses at about 4 or about 12 weeks were pooled.

Findings and caveats of the study: Spike-specific TCR breadth and depth went up after people got two AZD1222 doses. It was only after the peak T cell response that any repertoires were sampled. A mostly white British donor set with more females was recruited, and clonal diversity was possibly underestimated.

Assay: immunoSEQ multiplex PCR; the TCRdb copy retains only in-frame clones and omits some. The data show some 100,000 clones, roughly 90% seen once. This clonotype was obtained from an adult in good health. Sequenced material: peripheral blood, taken on day 0 of AZD1222 vaccination.

DNA for the CDR3: TGTGCCAGCAGCCTTCGCACCGGGGATCTTTACACTGAAGCTTTCTTT. Translation gives CASSLRTGDLYTEAFF. This chain links TRBV13 with TRBJ1-1; D call uncertain. This CDR3 is 16 amino acids long. Trimming took 5 bases from V and 3 from J, leaving 19 bases between them. CDR1 is PRHDT, CDR2 FYEKMQ, per germline (reference sequence).